These T cell receptor beta chains were read from a single sample in a study of blood T cell repertoires in COVID-19. Produced via immunoSEQ multiplex PCR; TCRdb's table is partial and in-frame only. The data show approximately 26,000 clones, around 87% seen once. What was sequenced was peripheral blood. These receptors all come from a woman aged 60 to 75 with active COVID-19. CDR3s include the opening cysteine and the closing phenylalanine or tryptophan. The D gene is left open where the match is weak. Clone sizes are given selectively: once, few, many, or a class where the clone is expanded.

d_call | cdr3_length | j_call | v_call | clone_size | cdr3_nt | cdr3_aa
TRBD2 | 16 | TRBJ2-7 | TRBV18 | - | TGTGCCAGCTCACCACCGGGAGGGGCAACAAGGCGCGAGCAGTACTTC | CASSPPGGATRREQYF
TRBD2 | 15 | TRBJ2-1 | TRBV7-8 | - | TGTGCCAGCAGCTTAGAGGCTAGCGGGAGGTTTGAGCAGTTCTTC | CASSLEASGRFEQFF
TRBD2 | 15 | TRBJ2-5 | TRBV2 | - | TGTGCCAGCACCCTGGGGTCCGGGACTAGCGGGACCCAGTACTTC | CASTLGSGTSGTQYF
- | 14 | TRBJ2-7 | TRBV27 | once | TGTGCCAGCAGTTTACGCGGGGCTACCTACGAGCAGTACTTC | CASSLRGATYEQYF
- | 16 | TRBJ2-3 | TRBV5-4 | - | TGTGCCAGCAGCCCCGGACTGGAGTCTAGCACAGATACGCAGTATTTT | CASSPGLESSTDTQYF
- | 15 | TRBJ2-3 | TRBV3-1/TRBV3-2 | - | TGTGCCAGCAGCCGCCTAGACCTACGGGCAGATACGCAGTATTTT | CASSRLDLRADTQYF
TRBD1 | 16 | TRBJ2-1 | TRBV4-3 | - | TGCGCCAGCAGCCAAGCAAGACAGGGGGCCTACAATGAGCAGTTCTTC | CASSQARQGAYNEQFF
TRBD2 | 16 | TRBJ2-3 | TRBV9 | - | TGTGCCAGCAGCGTAGTTGGCGGGAGACGTACAGATACGCAGTATTTT | CASSVVGGRRTDTQYF
TRBD1 | 17 | TRBJ1-2 | TRBV4-2 | - | TGTGCCAGCAGCCAAGCCTCCCGAGAGACAGGGTCGCATGGCTACACCTTC | CASSQASRETGSHGYTF
TRBD1 | 16 | TRBJ2-5 | TRBV28 | - | TGTGCCAGCAGCCAAATGGGACAGGGGGCGAAGGAGACCCAGTACTTC | CASSQMGQGAKETQYF
TRBD2 | 20 | TRBJ2-2 | TRBV28 | once | TGTGCCAGCAGTTTTCAAGCCTTTCTAGCGGCCAAAACGAACACCGGGGAGCTGTTTTTT | CASSFQAFLAAKTNTGELFF
- | 14 | TRBJ2-5 | TRBV6-1 | - | TGTGCCAGCAGTGAAATTTCTTCCCTAGAGACCCAGTACTTC | CASSEISSLETQYF
- | 15 | TRBJ2-7 | TRBV4-1 | - | TGCGCCAGCAGCCAAGTCGGCGGAGCAGACTACGAGCAGTACTTC | CASSQVGGADYEQYF
- | 15 | TRBJ2-2 | TRBV19 | once | TGTGCCAGTACTCGGGGATACCAAGGCACCGGGGAGCTGTTTTTT | CASTRGYQGTGELFF
- | 12 | TRBJ2-3 | TRBV19 | once | TGTGCCAGTAGTATAGCCTCAGATACGCAGTATTTT | CASSIASDTQYF
- | 16 | TRBJ1-6 | TRBV28 | - | TGTGCCAGCAGTCCCCCCGGAAGGGGCAATAATTCACCCCTCCACTTT | CASSPPGRGNNSPLHF
TRBD1 | 17 | TRBJ2-3 | TRBV11-2 | - | TGTGCCAGCAGCTCCCAATCCCTCCACCGGGACAGAGATACGCAGTATTTT | CASSSQSLHRDRDTQYF
- | 13 | TRBJ2-7 | TRBV5-1 | - | TGCGCCAGCAGAGCGGAGACGGGCTACGAGCAGTACTTC | CASRAETGYEQYF
- | 14 | TRBJ2-3 | TRBV24-1 | - | TGTGCCACCAGCGGCGGGGTGAGCACAGATACGCAGTATTTT | CATSGGVSTDTQYF